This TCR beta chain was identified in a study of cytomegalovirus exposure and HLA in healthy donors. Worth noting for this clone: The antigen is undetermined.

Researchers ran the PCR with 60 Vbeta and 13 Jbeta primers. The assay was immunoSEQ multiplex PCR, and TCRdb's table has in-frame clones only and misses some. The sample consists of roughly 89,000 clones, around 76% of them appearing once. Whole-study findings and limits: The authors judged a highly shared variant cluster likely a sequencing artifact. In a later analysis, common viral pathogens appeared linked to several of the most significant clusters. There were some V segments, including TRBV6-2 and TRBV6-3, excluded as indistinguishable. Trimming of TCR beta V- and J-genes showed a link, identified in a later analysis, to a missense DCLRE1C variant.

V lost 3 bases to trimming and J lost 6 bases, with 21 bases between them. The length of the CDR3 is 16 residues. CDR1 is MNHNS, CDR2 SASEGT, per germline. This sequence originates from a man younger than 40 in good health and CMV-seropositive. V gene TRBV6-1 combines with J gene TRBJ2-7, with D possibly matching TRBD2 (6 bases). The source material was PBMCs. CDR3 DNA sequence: TGTGCCAGCAGTGAGGCTTTTATGGGGGGTCCAGGCGAGCAGTACTTC. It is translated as CASSEAFMGGPGEQYF.